Listed below are T cell receptor beta chains from one sample, sequenced in a study of vaccination effects on CD4 cells after COVID-19. Clones were sequenced by immunoSEQ multiplex PCR, and TCRdb holds only the in-frame ones, with some missing. The table lists 45,000 to 55,000 clones, about 70% of them singletons, with 5% to 5.5% in the top ten. These receptors' targets are unknown. The sequencing here drew on CD4+ T cells from PBMCs cultured without peptide, taken after COVID-19 vaccination. The receptors originated from a human donor who had a prior SARS-CoV-2 infection. CDR3s include the opening cysteine and the closing phenylalanine or tryptophan. The D gene is left open where the match is weak. Clone size appears in some rows only: once, few, many, or a class for an expanded clone.

J gene: TRBJ1-1; V gene: TRBV10-3; D gene: .; clone size: .; CDR3 protein: CATKPGEGEAFF; CDR3 DNA: TGTGCCACGAAACCAGGGGAGGGTGAAGCTTTCTTT
J gene: TRBJ1-1; V gene: TRBV20-1; D gene: .; clone size: .; CDR3 protein: CSANDPRLGMNTEAFF; CDR3 DNA: TGCAGTGCTAATGACCCTCGGTTGGGAATGAACACTGAAGCTTTCTTT
J gene: TRBJ1-5; V gene: TRBV18; D gene: .; clone size: few; CDR3 protein: CASSLGTARTNQPQHF; CDR3 DNA: TGTGCCAGCTCGCTCGGGACCGCGAGAACCAATCAGCCCCAGCATTTT
J gene: TRBJ2-1; V gene: TRBV6-2/TRBV6-3; D gene: .; clone size: few; CDR3 protein: CASSYQYEQFF; CDR3 DNA: TGTGCCAGCAGTTACCAGTATGAGCAGTTCTTC
J gene: TRBJ2-2; V gene: TRBV15; D gene: .; clone size: .; CDR3 protein: CATSRVVASRTGELFF; CDR3 DNA: TGTGCCACCAGCAGAGTGGTGGCTAGCCGGACCGGGGAGCTGTTTTTT
J gene: TRBJ2-1; V gene: TRBV18; D gene: TRBD2; clone size: .; CDR3 protein: CASSKGLAVYNEQFF; CDR3 DNA: TGTGCCAGCTCAAAGGGACTAGCGGTTTACAATGAGCAGTTCTTC
J gene: TRBJ1-3; V gene: TRBV5-1; D gene: TRBD1; clone size: once; CDR3 protein: CASSLGTGIGNTIYF; CDR3 DNA: TGCGCCAGCAGCTTGGGGACAGGGATTGGAAACACCATATATTTT
J gene: TRBJ2-3; V gene: TRBV25-1; D gene: TRBD1; clone size: few; CDR3 protein: CASSLTGVVPDTQYF; CDR3 DNA: TGTGCCAGCAGCTTGACAGGGGTGGTTCCAGATACGCAGTATTTT
J gene: TRBJ2-1; V gene: TRBV11-3; D gene: TRBD1; clone size: .; CDR3 protein: CASSPSPGQGMLGEQFF; CDR3 DNA: TGTGCCAGCAGCCCCTCCCCCGGACAGGGAATGCTCGGTGAGCAGTTCTTC
J gene: TRBJ2-2; V gene: TRBV7-8; D gene: TRBD2; clone size: .; CDR3 protein: CASSVRTGSSGRAGTGELFF; CDR3 DNA: TGTGCCAGCAGTGTTAGGACAGGGTCTAGCGGGAGGGCGGGCACCGGGGAGCTGTTTTTT
J gene: TRBJ1-6; V gene: TRBV10-3; D gene: .; clone size: few; CDR3 protein: CASRQSSSYNSPLHF; CDR3 DNA: TGTGCATCCCGACAGAGCAGCTCCTATAATTCACCCCTCCACTTT
J gene: TRBJ2-5; V gene: TRBV12-3/TRBV12-4; D gene: .; clone size: .; CDR3 protein: CASSLYEGLTQYF; CDR3 DNA: TGTGCCAGCAGTTTATATGAGGGGCTCACCCAGTACTTC
J gene: TRBJ2-5; V gene: TRBV30; D gene: TRBD1; clone size: once; CDR3 protein: CAWSDRGRETQYF; CDR3 DNA: TGTGCCTGGAGTGACAGGGGGCGGGAGACCCAGTACTTC
J gene: TRBJ2-3; V gene: TRBV4-2; D gene: .; clone size: .; CDR3 protein: CASSPMTIGIWFSDTQYF; CDR3 DNA: TGTGCCAGCAGCCCAATGACTATCGGAATATGGTTTTCAGATACGCAGTATTTT
J gene: TRBJ1-5; V gene: TRBV30; D gene: .; clone size: medium-sized; CDR3 protein: CAWTSTDRTQPQHF; CDR3 DNA: TGTGCCTGGACTTCCACCGACAGGACTCAGCCCCAGCATTTT
J gene: TRBJ2-1; V gene: TRBV10-3; D gene: TRBD2; clone size: .; CDR3 protein: CAISEPPGLAGPYNEQFF; CDR3 DNA: TGTGCCATCAGTGAGCCCCCGGGACTAGCGGGTCCCTACAATGAGCAGTTCTTC
J gene: TRBJ2-7; V gene: TRBV12-1; D gene: .; clone size: .; CDR3 protein: CASSLLAGTSYEQYF; CDR3 DNA: TGTGCCAGCAGCTTACTAGCGGGGACATCCTACGAGCAGTACTTC
J gene: TRBJ2-7; V gene: TRBV19; D gene: TRBD2; clone size: .; CDR3 protein: CASSIGTSGRAHEQYF; CDR3 DNA: TGTGCCAGTAGTATAGGGACTAGCGGGAGGGCCCACGAGCAGTACTTC
J gene: TRBJ2-2; V gene: TRBV11-2; D gene: .; clone size: .; CDR3 protein: CASSWDLSTGELFF; CDR3 DNA: TGTGCCAGCAGCTGGGACTTATCCACCGGGGAGCTGTTTTTT
J gene: TRBJ2-3; V gene: TRBV6-5; D gene: TRBD2; clone size: .; CDR3 protein: CASTSGDTDTQYF; CDR3 DNA: TGTGCCAGTACTAGCGGGGACACAGATACGCAGTATTTT
J gene: TRBJ2-7; V gene: TRBV7-2; D gene: TRBD1; clone size: few; CDR3 protein: CASLRDRLSGEQYF; CDR3 DNA: TGTGCCAGCCTCCGGGACAGGTTATCCGGCGAGCAGTACTTC
J gene: TRBJ2-7; V gene: TRBV5-4; D gene: .; clone size: .; CDR3 protein: CASSIASGNSYEQYF; CDR3 DNA: TGTGCCAGCAGCATAGCATCCGGGAACAGCTACGAGCAGTACTTC
J gene: TRBJ2-2; V gene: TRBV7-3; D gene: TRBD1; clone size: .; CDR3 protein: CASGTGSGELFF; CDR3 DNA: TGTGCCAGCGGGACAGGGTCCGGGGAGCTGTTTTTT
J gene: TRBJ2-1; V gene: TRBV30; D gene: .; clone size: .; CDR3 protein: CAWSRDSHLEQFF; CDR3 DNA: TGTGCCTGGAGTAGGGACTCCCATCTTGAGCAGTTCTTC
J gene: TRBJ1-5; V gene: TRBV5-1; D gene: .; clone size: .; CDR3 protein: CASSLAPSGQPQHF; CDR3 DNA: TGCGCCAGCAGCTTGGCGCCCAGCGGGCAGCCCCAGCATTTT
J gene: TRBJ2-6; V gene: TRBV2; D gene: TRBD1; clone size: .; CDR3 protein: CASYLGQTSGANVLTF; CDR3 DNA: TGTGCCAGCTACCTGGGACAGACCTCTGGGGCCAACGTCCTGACTTTC
J gene: TRBJ1-2; V gene: TRBV5-1; D gene: .; clone size: .; CDR3 protein: CASSSGQGGNYGYTF; CDR3 DNA: TGCGCCAGCAGCTCAGGACAAGGGGGTAACTATGGCTACACCTTC
J gene: TRBJ1-3; V gene: TRBV9; D gene: TRBD1; clone size: once; CDR3 protein: CASSVTGQGYTIYF; CDR3 DNA: TGTGCCAGCAGCGTCACTGGACAGGGATACACCATATATTTT
J gene: TRBJ1-6; V gene: TRBV9; D gene: .; clone size: .; CDR3 protein: CASAASSYNSPLHF; CDR3 DNA: TGTGCCAGCGCGGCAAGCTCCTATAATTCACCCCTCCACTTT
J gene: TRBJ2-5; V gene: TRBV7-2; D gene: .; clone size: few; CDR3 protein: CASSLAAGRGGLTQYF; CDR3 DNA: TGTGCCAGCAGCTTAGCTGCCGGCAGGGGAGGGTTGACCCAGTACTTC
J gene: TRBJ2-1; V gene: TRBV7-2; D gene: TRBD2; clone size: .; CDR3 protein: CAVQTSGSSRFF; CDR3 DNA: TGTGCCGTACAAACTAGCGGGAGTAGCAGGTTCTTC